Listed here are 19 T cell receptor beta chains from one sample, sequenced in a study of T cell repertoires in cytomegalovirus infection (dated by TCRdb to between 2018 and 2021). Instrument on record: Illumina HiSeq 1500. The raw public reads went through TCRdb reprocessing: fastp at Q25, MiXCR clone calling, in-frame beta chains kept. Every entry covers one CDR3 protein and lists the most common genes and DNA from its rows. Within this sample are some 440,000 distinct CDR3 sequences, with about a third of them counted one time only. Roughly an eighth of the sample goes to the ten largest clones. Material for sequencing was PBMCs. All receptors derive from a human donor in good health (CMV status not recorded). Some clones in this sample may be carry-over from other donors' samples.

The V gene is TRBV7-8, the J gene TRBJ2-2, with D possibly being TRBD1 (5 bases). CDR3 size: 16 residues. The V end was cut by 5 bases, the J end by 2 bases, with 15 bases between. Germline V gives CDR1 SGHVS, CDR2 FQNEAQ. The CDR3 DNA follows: TGTGCCAGCAGCCCCTATGGGGCCCTTAACACCGGGGAGCTGTTTTTT. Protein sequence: CASSPYGALNTGELFF.

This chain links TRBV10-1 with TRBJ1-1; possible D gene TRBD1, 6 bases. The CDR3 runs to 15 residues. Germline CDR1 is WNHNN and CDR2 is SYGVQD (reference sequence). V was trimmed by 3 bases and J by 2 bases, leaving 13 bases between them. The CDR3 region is CASSDPRGINTEAFF. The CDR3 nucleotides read TGCGCCAGCAGTGACCCCAGGGGCATTAACACTGAAGCTTTCTTT.

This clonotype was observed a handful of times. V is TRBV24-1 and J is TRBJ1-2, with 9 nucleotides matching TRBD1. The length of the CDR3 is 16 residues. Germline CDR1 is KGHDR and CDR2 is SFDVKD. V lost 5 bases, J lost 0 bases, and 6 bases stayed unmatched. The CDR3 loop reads CATSGGQGSSNYGYTF. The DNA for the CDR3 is TGTGCCACCAGTGGCGGACAGGGGTCTTCTAACTATGGCTACACCTTC.

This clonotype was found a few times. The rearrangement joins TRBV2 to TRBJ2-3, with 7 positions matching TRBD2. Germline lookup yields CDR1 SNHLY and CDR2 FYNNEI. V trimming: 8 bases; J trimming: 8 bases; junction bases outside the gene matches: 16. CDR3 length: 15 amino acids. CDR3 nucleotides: TGTGCCAGCTCCGAGACGTCAGTCCCGGGAGGTACGCAGTATTTT. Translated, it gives CASSETSVPGGTQYF.

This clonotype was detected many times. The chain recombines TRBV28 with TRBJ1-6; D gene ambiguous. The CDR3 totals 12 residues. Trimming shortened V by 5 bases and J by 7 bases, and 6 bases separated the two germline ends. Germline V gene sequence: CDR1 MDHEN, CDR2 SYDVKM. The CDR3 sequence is CASSIQNSPLHF. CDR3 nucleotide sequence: TGTGCCAGCAGTATACAGAATTCACCCCTCCACTTT.

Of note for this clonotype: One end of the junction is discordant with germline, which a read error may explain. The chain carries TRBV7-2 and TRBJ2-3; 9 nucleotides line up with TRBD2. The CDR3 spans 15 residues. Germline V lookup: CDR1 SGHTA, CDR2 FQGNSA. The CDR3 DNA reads TGTTCCAGCAGCCACGCCAAGCGGGGGGCGGAGACGCAGTATTTT. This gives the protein CSSSHAKRGAETQYF.

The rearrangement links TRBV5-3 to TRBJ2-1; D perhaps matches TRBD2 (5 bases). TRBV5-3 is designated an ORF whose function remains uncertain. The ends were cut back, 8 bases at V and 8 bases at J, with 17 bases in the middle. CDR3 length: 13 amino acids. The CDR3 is CASSGSFSDEQFF. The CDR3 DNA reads TGTGCCAGCAGCGGCTCGTTTAGCGATGAGCAGTTCTTC.

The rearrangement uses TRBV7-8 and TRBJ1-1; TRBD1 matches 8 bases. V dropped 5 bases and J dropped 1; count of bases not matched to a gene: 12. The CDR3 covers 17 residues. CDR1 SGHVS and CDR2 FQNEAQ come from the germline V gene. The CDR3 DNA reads TGTGCCAGCAGCCTCGAAGGGGACAGGAGGAAGAACACTGAAGCTTTCTTT. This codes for CASSLEGDRRKNTEAFF.

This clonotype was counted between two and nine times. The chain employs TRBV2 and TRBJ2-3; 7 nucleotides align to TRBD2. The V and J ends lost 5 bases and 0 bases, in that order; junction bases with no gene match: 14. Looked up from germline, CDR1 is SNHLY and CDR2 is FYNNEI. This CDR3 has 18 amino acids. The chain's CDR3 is CASSPLGFGGSSTDTQYF. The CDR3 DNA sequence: TGTGCCAGCAGTCCCCTCGGGTTCGGGGGGTCCAGCACAGATACGCAGTATTTT. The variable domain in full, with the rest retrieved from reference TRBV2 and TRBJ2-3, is EPEVTQTPSHQVTQMGQEVILRCVPISNHLYFYWYRQILGQKVEFLVSFYNNEISEKSEIFDDQFSVERPDGSNFTLKIRSTKLEDSAMYFCASSPLGFGGSSTDTQYFGPGTRLTVL.

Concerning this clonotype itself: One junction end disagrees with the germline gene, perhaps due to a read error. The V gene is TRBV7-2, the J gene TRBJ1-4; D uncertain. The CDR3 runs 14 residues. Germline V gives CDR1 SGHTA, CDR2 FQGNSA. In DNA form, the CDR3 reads TGTGCCAGCAGCGGTGGGAGGACTAATGAAAAACGGTTTTTT. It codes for CASSGGRTNEKRFF.

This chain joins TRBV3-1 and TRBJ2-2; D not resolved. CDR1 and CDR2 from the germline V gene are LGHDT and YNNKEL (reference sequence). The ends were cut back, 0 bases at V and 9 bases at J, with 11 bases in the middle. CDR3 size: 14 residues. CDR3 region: CASSQDRSVWELFF. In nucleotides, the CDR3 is TGTGCCAGCAGCCAAGATCGGAGCGTCTGGGAGCTGTTTTTT.

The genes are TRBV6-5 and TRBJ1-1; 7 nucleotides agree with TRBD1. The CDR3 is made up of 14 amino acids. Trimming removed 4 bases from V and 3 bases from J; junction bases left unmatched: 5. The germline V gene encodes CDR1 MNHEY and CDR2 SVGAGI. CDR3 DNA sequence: TGTGCCAGCAGTTTCAACGACAGGGACACTGAAGCTTTCTTT. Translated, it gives CASSFNDRDTEAFF.

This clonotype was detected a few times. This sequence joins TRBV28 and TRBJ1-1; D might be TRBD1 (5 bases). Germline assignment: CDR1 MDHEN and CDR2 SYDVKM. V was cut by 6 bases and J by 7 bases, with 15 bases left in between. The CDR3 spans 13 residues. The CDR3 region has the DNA TGTGCCAGCAGCTTACCAGGGACGAGTGAAGCTTTCTTT. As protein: CASSLPGTSEAFF.

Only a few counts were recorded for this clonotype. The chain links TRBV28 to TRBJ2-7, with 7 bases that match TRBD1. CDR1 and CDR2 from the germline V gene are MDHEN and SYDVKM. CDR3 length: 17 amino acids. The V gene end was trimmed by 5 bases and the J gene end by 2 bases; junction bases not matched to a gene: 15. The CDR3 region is CASSLTRDSQKPYEQYF. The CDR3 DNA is TGTGCCAGCAGTCTCACCAGGGACAGTCAAAAGCCCTACGAGCAGTACTTC. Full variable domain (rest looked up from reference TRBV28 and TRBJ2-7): DVKVTQSSRYLVKRTGEKVFLECVQDMDHENMFWYRQDPGLGLRLIYFSYDVKMKEKGDIPEGYSVSREKKERFSLILESASTNQTSMYLCASSLTRDSQKPYEQYFGPGTRLTVT.

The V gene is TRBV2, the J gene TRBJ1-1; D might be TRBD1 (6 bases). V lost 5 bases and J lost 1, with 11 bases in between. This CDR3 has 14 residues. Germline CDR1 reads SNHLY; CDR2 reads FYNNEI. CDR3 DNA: TGTGCCAGCAGTCCCAAACAGGGGAACACTGAAGCTTTCTTT. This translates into CASSPKQGNTEAFF. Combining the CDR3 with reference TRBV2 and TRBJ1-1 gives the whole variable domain EPEVTQTPSHQVTQMGQEVILRCVPISNHLYFYWYRQILGQKVEFLVSFYNNEISEKSEIFDDQFSVERPDGSNFTLKIRSTKLEDSAMYFCASSPKQGNTEAFFGQGTRLTVV.

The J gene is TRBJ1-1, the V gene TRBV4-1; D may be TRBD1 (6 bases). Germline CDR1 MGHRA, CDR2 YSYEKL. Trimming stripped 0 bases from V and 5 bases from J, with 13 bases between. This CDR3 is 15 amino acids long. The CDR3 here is CASSQDEGQGTEAFF. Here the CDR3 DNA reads TGCGCCAGCAGCCAAGATGAGGGTCAGGGGACTGAAGCTTTCTTT.

CDR3 sequence: CASSPLPGQSPGETQYF. Written as DNA, the CDR3 is TGTGCCAGCTCACCCCTCCCGGGACAGAGTCCCGGAGAGACCCAGTACTTC. The chain has TRBV18 and TRBJ2-5; 7 bases are shared with TRBD1. V was pared by 3 bases and J by 4 bases, with 14 bases of the junction left unmatched. Germline V CDR1 and CDR2: KGHSH, LQKENI. This CDR3 has 17 residues.

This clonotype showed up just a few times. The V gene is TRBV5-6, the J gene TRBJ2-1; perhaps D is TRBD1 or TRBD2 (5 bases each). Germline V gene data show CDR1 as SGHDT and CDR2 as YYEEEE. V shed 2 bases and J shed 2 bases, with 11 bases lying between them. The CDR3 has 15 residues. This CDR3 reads CASSFLGTAYNEQFF. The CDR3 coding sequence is TGTGCCAGCAGCTTTCTCGGGACGGCCTACAATGAGCAGTTCTTC. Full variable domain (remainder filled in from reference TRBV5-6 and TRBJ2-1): DAGVTQSPTHLIKTRGQQVTLRCSPKSGHDTVSWYQQALGQGPQFIFQYYEEEERQRGNFPDRFSGHQFPNYSSELNVNALLLGDSALYLCASSFLGTAYNEQFFGPGTRLTVL.

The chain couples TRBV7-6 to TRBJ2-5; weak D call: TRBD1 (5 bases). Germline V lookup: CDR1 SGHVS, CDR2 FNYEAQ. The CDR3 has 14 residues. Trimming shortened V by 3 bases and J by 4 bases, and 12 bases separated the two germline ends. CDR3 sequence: CASSFQGLRETQYF. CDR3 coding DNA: TGTGCCAGCAGCTTCCAGGGCCTTCGAGAGACCCAGTACTTC.